The 8 T cell receptor beta chains in this list originate from one sample, sequenced in a study of cytomegalovirus exposure and HLA in healthy donors. It was with 60 Vbeta and 13 Jbeta primers that the PCR ran. Data came from immunoSEQ multiplex PCR; TCRdb stores just in-frame clones and leaves some out. The sample consists of about 78,000 clones, 63% of them appearing once. Sequences were obtained from PBMCs. The receptor set was obtained from a man under 40 in good health and CMV-seropositive.

V gene TRBV27 combines with J gene TRBJ2-3; D is undetermined. The V end lost 7 bases, the J end lost 0 bases, and 17 bases lay between the germline ends. This CDR3 comprises 16 residues. The germline CDR1 and CDR2 sequences are MNHEY and SMNVEV (reference sequence). The chain's CDR3 is CASNLYAIDSTDTQYF. The CDR3, as DNA: TGTGCCAGCAACCTCTACGCGATAGATAGCACAGATACGCAGTATTTT.

The V call is TRBV7-3, the J call TRBJ2-2; a possible D gene is TRBD1 (7 bases). The CDR3 has 15 residues. Per germline, CDR1 SGHTA and CDR2 FQGTGA. V shed 8 bases and J shed 4 bases, with 17 bases lying between them. CDR3 amino acids: CASARGDSFTGELFF. The DNA of the CDR3 is TGTGCCAGCGCCAGGGGGGATTCTTTCACCGGGGAGCTGTTTTTT.

CDR3 loop: CASSFSTTGGTDTQYF. DNA of the CDR3: TGTGCCAGCAGCTTTAGTACGACAGGGGGCACAGATACGCAGTATTTT. This chain uses TRBV13 with TRBJ2-3; 8 bases line up with TRBD1. With 3 bases clipped from V and 1 base from J, the junction kept 6 bases outside the gene matches. The CDR3 loop spans 16 amino acids. Per the germline V gene, CDR1 is PRHDT and CDR2 is FYEKMQ (reference sequence).

The genes are TRBV18 and TRBJ2-3; 9 bases line up with TRBD2. CDR3 size: 17 residues. The trim removed 4 bases at V and 5 bases at J, leaving 13 bases unmatched. Germline CDR1 reads KGHSH; CDR2 reads LQKENI. Here the CDR3 reads CASSHGASGDMGDTQYF. In nucleotides, the CDR3 is TGTGCCAGCTCACACGGCGCTAGCGGGGATATGGGAGATACGCAGTATTTT.

V is TRBV21-1 and J is TRBJ1-2. TRBV21-1 represents a pseudogene. The CDR3 loop spans 15 amino acids. Here the CDR3 DNA reads TGTGCCAGCAGCAAAGCGCTGAGGCGAGTACGTGGCTACACCTTC. Translation gives CASSKALRRVRGYTF.

This clone was found a few times. V usage is TRBV2 and J usage is TRBJ2-1, with 8 positions matching TRBD2. In germline, CDR1 is SNHLY, CDR2 FYNNEI. The CDR3 extends over 15 amino acids. The junction had 8 bases not matched to a gene; V was cut back by 6 bases and J by 4 bases. CDR3 sequence reads: CASREYAGGYNEQFF. CDR3 DNA sequence: TGTGCCAGCAGGGAGTATGCGGGGGGATACAATGAGCAGTTCTTC.

The V and J genes are TRBV7-3 and TRBJ2-1; 14 bases agree with TRBD2. The CDR3 has 14 residues. Germline V gene sequence: CDR1 SGHTA, CDR2 FQGTGA. V shed 4 bases, J shed 9 bases, and the junction held 2 bases outside the gene matches. CDR3 bases: TGTGCCAGCAGCTCGGGACTAGCGGGAGTTGAGCAGTTCTTC. Protein: CASSSGLAGVEQFF.

V and J are TRBV19 and TRBJ2-1; 7 nucleotides match TRBD1. The CDR3 is made up of 15 amino acids. Germline CDR1 reads LNHDA; CDR2 reads SQIVND (reference sequence). Germline trimming cut 5 bases from V and 5 bases from J; bases unmatched to any gene: 9. CDR3 loop: CASSVPGQRNNEQFF. CDR3 sequence (DNA): TGTGCCAGTAGTGTACCGGGACAGAGAAACAATGAGCAGTTCTTC.